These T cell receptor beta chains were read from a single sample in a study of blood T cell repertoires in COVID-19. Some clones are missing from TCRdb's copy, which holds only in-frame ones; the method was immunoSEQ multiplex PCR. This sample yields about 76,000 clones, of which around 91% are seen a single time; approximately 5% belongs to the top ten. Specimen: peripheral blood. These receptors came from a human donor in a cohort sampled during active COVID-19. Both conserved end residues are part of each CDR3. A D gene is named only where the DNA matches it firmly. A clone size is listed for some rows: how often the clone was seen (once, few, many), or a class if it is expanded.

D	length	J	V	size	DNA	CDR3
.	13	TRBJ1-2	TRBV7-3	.	TGTGCCAGCAGCTTTCAGGGCGGTAATGGCTACACCTTC	CASSFQGGNGYTF
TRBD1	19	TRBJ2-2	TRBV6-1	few	TGTGCCAGCAGTGGAAACCCGGGACAGGGTCCACCAAACACCGGGGAGCTGTTTTTT	CASSGNPGQGPPNTGELFF
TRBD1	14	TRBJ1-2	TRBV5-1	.	TGCGCCAGTCACGCAACAGGGGTGGACTATGGCTACACCTTC	CASHATGVDYGYTF
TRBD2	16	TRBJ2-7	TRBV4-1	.	TGCGCCAGCAGCCAAGATCCGACTAGCGGGGCGTACGAGCAGTACTTC	CASSQDPTSGAYEQYF
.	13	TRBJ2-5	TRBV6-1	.	TGTGCCAGCAGTGAAGCGGGCCCAGAGACCCAGTACTTC	CASSEAGPETQYF
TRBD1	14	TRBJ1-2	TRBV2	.	TGTGCCAGCAGTAAATCCGGGACAGGGGTCGTTGACACCTTC	CASSKSGTGVVDTF
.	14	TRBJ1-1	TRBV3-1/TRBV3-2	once	TGTGCCAGCAGCCAAAGCAGGGGCAACACTGAAGCTTTCTTT	CASSQSRGNTEAFF
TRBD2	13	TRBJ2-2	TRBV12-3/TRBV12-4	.	TGTGCCAGCAGTTCACTAGCGACCGGGGAGCTGTTTTTT	CASSSLATGELFF
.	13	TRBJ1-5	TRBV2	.	TGTGCCAGCATGAAGGAGTTCAATCAGCCCCAGCATTTT	CASMKEFNQPQHF
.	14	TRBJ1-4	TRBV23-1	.	TGCGCCAGCAGTCAGAGGGACTTTGGGGCGAAACTGTTTTTT	CASSQRDFGAKLFF
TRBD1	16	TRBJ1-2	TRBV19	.	TGTGCCAGTAGTACCCTAGGGACAGGGGGACTTTATGGCTACACCTTC	CASSTLGTGGLYGYTF
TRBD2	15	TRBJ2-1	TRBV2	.	TGTGCCAGCAGTGCCGGGACTAGCCTAAACAATGAGCAGTTCTTC	CASSAGTSLNNEQFF
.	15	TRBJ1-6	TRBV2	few	TGTGCCAGCGAGAACAGACGCTCCTATAATTCACCCCTCCACTTT	CASENRRSYNSPLHF
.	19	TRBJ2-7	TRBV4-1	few	TGCGCCAGCAGCCAAGAAAAGTGGGCAGGGGTCTATTCTGCCTACGAGCAGTACTTC	CASSQEKWAGVYSAYEQYF
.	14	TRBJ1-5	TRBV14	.	TGTGCCAGCAGCCAAGGCGGGAACAATCAGCCCCAGCATTTT	CASSQGGNNQPQHF
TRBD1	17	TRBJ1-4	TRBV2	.	TGTGCCAGCAGATCCAATAGGGGACAGGTGGCTAATGAAAAACTGTTTTTT	CASRSNRGQVANEKLFF
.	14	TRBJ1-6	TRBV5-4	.	TGTGCCAGCAGCATACGGGATTATAATTCACCCCTCCACTTT	CASSIRDYNSPLHF
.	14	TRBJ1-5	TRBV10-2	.	TGCGCCAGCCGGAAGGAGGGGACTCATCAGCCCCAGCATTTT	CASRKEGTHQPQHF
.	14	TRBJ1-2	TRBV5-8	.	TGTGCCAGCAGCTCTAACCAGGGTATTCGTGGCTACACCTTC	CASSSNQGIRGYTF
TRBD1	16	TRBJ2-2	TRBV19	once	TGTGCCAGTAGTACACAACAGGGGGAAAACACCGGGGAGCTGTTTTTT	CASSTQQGENTGELFF
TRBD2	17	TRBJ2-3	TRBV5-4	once	TGTGCCAGCAAAAGGGACTACCAATCCCTGCGCACAGATACGCAGTATTTT	CASKRDYQSLRTDTQYF
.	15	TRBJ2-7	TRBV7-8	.	TGTGCCAGCAGCTTGGGTCGGAGGGGGCGGAACGAGCAGTACTTC	CASSLGRRGRNEQYF
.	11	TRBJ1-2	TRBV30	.	TGTGCCTGGAGCCGGACTTATGGCTACACCTTC	CAWSRTYGYTF
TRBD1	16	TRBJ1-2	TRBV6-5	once	TGTGCCAGCAGTTACCCGCCTGGACAGGGGGCCGGTGGCTACACCTTC	CASSYPPGQGAGGYTF
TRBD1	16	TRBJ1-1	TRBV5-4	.	TGTGCCAGCAGCTTTAAAGGGGGCGCTTTGAACACTGAAGCTTTCTTT	CASSFKGGALNTEAFF
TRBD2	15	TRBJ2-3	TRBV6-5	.	TGTGCCAGCAGTCTTACTAGCGGGGGCACAGATACGCAGTATTTT	CASSLTSGGTDTQYF
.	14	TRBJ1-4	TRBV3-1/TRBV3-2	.	TGTGCCAGCAGCCAAGGGACACGTAATGAAAAACTGTTTTTT	CASSQGTRNEKLFF
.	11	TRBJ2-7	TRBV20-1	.	TGCAGTGCTAGAGCCCACTACGAGCAGTACTTC	CSARAHYEQYF
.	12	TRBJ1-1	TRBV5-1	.	TGCGCCAGCAGGACATCGAACACTGAAGCTTTCTTT	CASRTSNTEAFF
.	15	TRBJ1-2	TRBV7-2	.	TGTGCCAGCAGCCGTGCCGGGACACCGTGGGGCGGCTACACCTTC	CASSRAGTPWGGYTF
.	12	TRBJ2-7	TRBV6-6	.	TGTGCCAGCAGTAACGATGGCCACGAGCAGTACTTC	CASSNDGHEQYF
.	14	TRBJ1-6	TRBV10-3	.	TGTGCCATCTCGACTGGCGGAAGGTATTCACCCCTCCACTTT	CAISTGGRYSPLHF
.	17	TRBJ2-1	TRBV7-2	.	TGTGCCAGCAGCATACGGGGGGCGGGACTACTTCTCAATGAGCAGTTCTTC	CASSIRGAGLLLNEQFF
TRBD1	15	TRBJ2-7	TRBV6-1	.	TGTGCCAGCAGTGAACGCGGACAGGGCACGTACGAGCAGTACTTC	CASSERGQGTYEQYF
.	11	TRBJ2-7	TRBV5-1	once	TGCGCCAGCAGCGAGACCTACGAGCAGTACTTC	CASSETYEQYF
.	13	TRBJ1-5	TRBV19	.	TGTGCCAGTAGTATAGCCGTACCCGGGCCCCAGCATTTT	CASSIAVPGPQHF
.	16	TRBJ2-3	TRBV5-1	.	TGCGCCAGCAGCTTGGGAGCTAGCTATAGCACAGATACGCAGTATTTT	CASSLGASYSTDTQYF
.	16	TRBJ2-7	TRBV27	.	TGTGCCAGCAGATCTAAGTCTAGGCAGGGTGGAGACGAGCAGTACTTC	CASRSKSRQGGDEQYF
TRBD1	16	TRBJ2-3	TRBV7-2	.	TGTGCCAGCAGTCAGACGCGGGACAGGAGCACAGATACGCAGTATTTT	CASSQTRDRSTDTQYF
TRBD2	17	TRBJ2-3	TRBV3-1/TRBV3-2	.	TGTGCCAGCAGCCCCCTCTTAGCGGGGGGTGGCACAGATACGCAGTATTTT	CASSPLLAGGGTDTQYF
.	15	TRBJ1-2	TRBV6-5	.	TGTGCCAGCAGTCTCTCGGACACACCTAACTATGGCTACACCTTC	CASSLSDTPNYGYTF
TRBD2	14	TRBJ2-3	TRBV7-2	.	TGTGCCAGCAGGGTTGGGGGGGTAGCAGATACGCAGTATTTT	CASRVGGVADTQYF
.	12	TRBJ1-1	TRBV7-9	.	TGTGCCAGCGAGGTCCTTAACACTGAAGCTTTCTTT	CASEVLNTEAFF
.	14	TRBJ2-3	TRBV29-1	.	TGCAGCGCGCGCCGGAACAGGGCTACAGATACGCAGTATTTT	CSARRNRATDTQYF